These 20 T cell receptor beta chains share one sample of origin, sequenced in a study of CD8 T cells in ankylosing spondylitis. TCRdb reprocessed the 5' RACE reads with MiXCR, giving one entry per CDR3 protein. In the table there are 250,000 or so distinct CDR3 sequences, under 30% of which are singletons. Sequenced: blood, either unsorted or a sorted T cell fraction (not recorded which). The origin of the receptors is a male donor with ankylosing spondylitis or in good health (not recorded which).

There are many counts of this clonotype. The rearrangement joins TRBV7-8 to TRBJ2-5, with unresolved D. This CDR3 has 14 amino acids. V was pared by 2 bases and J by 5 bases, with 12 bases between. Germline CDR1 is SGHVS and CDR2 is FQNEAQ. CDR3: CASSLLVGLETQYF. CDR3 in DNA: TGTGCCAGCAGCTTATTGGTGGGTTTGGAGACCCAGTACTTC.

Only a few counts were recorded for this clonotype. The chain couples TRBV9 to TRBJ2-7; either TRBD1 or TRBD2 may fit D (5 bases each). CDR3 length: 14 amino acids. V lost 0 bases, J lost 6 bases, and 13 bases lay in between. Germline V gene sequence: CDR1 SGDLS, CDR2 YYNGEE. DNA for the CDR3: TGTGCCAGCAGCGTAGATGGGGGTTCGGCCGAGCAGTACTTC. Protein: CASSVDGGSAEQYF.

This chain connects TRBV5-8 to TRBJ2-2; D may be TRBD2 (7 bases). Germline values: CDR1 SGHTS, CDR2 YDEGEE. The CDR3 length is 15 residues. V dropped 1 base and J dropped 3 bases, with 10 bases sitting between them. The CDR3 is CASSLRGAYTGELFF. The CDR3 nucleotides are TGTGCCAGCAGCTTGCGGGGGGCGTACACCGGGGAGCTGTTTTTT. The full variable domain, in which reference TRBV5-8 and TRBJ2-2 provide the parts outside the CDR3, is EAGVTQSPTHLIKTRGQQATLRCSPISGHTSVYWYQQALGLGLQFLLWYDEGEERNRGNFPPRFSGRQFPNYSSELNVNALELEDSALYLCASSLRGAYTGELFFGEGSRLTVL.

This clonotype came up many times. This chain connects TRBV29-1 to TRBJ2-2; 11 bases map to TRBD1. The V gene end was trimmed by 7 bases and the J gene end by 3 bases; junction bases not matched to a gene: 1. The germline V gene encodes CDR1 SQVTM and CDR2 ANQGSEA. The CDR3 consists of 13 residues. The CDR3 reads CSADRGHTGELFF. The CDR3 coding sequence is TGCAGCGCGGACAGGGGGCACACCGGGGAGCTGTTTTTT.

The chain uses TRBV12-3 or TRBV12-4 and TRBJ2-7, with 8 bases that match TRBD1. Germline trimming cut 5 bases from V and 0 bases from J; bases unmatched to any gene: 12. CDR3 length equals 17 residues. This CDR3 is CASSLGTGLINSYEQYF. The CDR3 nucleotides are TGTGCCAGCAGTCTGGGGACAGGCCTAATTAACTCCTACGAGCAGTACTTC.

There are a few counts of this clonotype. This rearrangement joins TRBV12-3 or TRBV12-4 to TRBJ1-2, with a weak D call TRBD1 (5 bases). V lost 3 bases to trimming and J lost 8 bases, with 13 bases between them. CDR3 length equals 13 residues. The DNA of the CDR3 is TGTGCCAGCAGTTTGCAGGGTGTGAGGGGCTACACCTTC. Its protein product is CASSLQGVRGYTF.

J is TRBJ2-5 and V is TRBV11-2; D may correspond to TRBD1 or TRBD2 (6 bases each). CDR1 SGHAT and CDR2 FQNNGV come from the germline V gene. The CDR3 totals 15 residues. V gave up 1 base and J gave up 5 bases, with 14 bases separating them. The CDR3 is CASSLGTGARETQYF. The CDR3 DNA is TGTGCCAGCAGCTTAGGAACGGGGGCCCGGGAGACCCAGTACTTC.

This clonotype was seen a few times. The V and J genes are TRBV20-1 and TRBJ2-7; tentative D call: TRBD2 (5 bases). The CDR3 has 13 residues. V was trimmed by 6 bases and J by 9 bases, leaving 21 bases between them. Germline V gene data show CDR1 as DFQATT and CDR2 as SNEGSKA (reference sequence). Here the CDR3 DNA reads TGCAGTGCCGTACGACTACTGTTGTTTGTGCAGTACTTC. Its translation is CSAVRLLLFVQYF.

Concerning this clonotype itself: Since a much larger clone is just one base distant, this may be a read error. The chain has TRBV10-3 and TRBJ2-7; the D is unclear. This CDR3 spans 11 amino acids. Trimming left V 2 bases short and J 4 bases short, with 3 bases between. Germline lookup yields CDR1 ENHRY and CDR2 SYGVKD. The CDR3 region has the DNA TGTGCCATCAGTGAGGTTTACGAGCAGTACTTC. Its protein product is CAISEVYEQYF.

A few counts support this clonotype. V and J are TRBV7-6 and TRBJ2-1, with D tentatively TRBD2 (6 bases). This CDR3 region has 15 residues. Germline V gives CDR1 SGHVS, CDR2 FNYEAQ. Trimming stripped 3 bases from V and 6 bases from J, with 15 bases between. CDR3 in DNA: TGTGCCAGCAGCTTCTCAACTAGCTCTGGCAATGAGCAGTTCTTC. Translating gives CASSFSTSSGNEQFF.

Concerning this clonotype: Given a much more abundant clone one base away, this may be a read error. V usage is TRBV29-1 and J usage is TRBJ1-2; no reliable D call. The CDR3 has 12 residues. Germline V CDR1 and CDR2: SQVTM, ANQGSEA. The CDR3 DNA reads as TGCAGCGTTGATCCCAGGACCTATGACTACACCTTC. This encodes CSVDPRTYDYTF.

This CDR3 is CSAPTGPRDEQYF. CDR3 DNA: TGCAGTGCTCCCACCGGGCCGCGAGACGAGCAGTACTTC. The V gene is TRBV20-1, the J gene TRBJ2-7, with D unclear. The CDR3 runs 13 residues. Germline V CDR1 and CDR2: DFQATT, SNEGSKA (reference sequence). The V and J ends lost 5 bases and 5 bases respectively, with 16 bases between them.

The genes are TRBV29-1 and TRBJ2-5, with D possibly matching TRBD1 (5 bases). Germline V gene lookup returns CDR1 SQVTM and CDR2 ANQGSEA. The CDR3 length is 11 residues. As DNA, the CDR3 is TGCAGTGGCCAGGGAATCGAGACCCAGTACTTC. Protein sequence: CSGQGIETQYF.

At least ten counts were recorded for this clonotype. The CDR3 DNA reads as TGTGCCAGCAGTAGGGAGCCTAACTATGGCTACACCTTC. Its protein is CASSREPNYGYTF. The rearrangement joins TRBV28 to TRBJ1-2; D gene ambiguous. The CDR3 is 13 amino acids. Looked up from germline, CDR1 is MDHEN and CDR2 is SYDVKM. The V end was cut by 5 bases, the J end by 0 bases, with 7 bases between.

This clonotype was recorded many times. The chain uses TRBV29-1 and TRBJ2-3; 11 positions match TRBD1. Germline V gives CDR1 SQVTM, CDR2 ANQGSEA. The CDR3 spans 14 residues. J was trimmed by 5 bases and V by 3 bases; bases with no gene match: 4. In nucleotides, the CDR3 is TGCAGCGTTGAGTTCGGGACAGGGGGAGATACGCAGTATTTT. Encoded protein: CSVEFGTGGDTQYF.

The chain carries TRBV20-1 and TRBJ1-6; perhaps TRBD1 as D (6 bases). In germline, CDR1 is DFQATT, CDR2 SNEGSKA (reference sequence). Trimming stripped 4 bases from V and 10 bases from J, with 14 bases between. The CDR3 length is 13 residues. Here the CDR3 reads CSANKQGRSPLHF. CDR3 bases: TGCAGTGCTAATAAACAGGGTAGATCACCCCTCCACTTT.

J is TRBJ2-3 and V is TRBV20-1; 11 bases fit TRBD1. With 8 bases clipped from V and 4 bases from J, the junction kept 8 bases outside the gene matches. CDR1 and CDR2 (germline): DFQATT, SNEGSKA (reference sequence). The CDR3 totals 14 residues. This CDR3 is CSFPGQGDPDTQYF. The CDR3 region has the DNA TGCAGTTTCCCGGGACAGGGGGACCCAGATACGCAGTATTTT.

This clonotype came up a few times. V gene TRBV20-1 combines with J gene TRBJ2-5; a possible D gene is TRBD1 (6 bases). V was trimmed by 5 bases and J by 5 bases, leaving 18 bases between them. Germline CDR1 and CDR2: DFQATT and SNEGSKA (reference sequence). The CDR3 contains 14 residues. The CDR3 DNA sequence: TGCAGTGCTCCGGGACACCCACACCCCGAGACCCAGTACTTC. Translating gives CSAPGHPHPETQYF.

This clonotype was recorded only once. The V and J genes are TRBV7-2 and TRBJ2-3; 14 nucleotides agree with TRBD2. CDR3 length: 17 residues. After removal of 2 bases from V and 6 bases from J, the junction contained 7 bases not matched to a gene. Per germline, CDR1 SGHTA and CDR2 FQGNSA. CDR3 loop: CASSLRLAGGPGDTQYF. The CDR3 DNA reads TGTGCCAGCAGCTTAAGACTAGCGGGGGGGCCAGGGGATACGCAGTATTTT.

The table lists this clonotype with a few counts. CDR3: CASSREDTRYNSPLHF. CDR3 nucleotide sequence: TGTGCCAGCAGCAGAGAGGATACCCGCTATAATTCACCCCTCCACTTT. The genes are TRBV12-3 or TRBV12-4 and TRBJ1-6, with unresolved D. The V end lost 6 bases, the J end lost 3 bases, and 15 bases lay between the germline ends. The CDR3 length is 16 residues.